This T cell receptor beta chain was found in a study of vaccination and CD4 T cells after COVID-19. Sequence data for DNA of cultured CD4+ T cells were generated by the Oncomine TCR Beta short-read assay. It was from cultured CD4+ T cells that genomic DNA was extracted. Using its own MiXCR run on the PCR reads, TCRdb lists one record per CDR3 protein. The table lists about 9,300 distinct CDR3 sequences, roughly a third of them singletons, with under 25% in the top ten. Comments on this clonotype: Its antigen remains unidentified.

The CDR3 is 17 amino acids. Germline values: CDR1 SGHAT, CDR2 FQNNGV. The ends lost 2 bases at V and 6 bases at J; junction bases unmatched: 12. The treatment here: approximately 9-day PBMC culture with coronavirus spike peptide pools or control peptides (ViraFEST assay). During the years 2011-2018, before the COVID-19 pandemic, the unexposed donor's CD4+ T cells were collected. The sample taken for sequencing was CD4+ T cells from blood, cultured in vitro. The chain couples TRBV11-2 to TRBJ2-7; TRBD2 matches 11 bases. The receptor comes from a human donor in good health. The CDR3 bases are TGTGCCAGCAGCTTATCGGGCCTAGCGGGAGGTTTGGGCGAGCAGTACTTC. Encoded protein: CASSLSGLAGGLGEQYF.